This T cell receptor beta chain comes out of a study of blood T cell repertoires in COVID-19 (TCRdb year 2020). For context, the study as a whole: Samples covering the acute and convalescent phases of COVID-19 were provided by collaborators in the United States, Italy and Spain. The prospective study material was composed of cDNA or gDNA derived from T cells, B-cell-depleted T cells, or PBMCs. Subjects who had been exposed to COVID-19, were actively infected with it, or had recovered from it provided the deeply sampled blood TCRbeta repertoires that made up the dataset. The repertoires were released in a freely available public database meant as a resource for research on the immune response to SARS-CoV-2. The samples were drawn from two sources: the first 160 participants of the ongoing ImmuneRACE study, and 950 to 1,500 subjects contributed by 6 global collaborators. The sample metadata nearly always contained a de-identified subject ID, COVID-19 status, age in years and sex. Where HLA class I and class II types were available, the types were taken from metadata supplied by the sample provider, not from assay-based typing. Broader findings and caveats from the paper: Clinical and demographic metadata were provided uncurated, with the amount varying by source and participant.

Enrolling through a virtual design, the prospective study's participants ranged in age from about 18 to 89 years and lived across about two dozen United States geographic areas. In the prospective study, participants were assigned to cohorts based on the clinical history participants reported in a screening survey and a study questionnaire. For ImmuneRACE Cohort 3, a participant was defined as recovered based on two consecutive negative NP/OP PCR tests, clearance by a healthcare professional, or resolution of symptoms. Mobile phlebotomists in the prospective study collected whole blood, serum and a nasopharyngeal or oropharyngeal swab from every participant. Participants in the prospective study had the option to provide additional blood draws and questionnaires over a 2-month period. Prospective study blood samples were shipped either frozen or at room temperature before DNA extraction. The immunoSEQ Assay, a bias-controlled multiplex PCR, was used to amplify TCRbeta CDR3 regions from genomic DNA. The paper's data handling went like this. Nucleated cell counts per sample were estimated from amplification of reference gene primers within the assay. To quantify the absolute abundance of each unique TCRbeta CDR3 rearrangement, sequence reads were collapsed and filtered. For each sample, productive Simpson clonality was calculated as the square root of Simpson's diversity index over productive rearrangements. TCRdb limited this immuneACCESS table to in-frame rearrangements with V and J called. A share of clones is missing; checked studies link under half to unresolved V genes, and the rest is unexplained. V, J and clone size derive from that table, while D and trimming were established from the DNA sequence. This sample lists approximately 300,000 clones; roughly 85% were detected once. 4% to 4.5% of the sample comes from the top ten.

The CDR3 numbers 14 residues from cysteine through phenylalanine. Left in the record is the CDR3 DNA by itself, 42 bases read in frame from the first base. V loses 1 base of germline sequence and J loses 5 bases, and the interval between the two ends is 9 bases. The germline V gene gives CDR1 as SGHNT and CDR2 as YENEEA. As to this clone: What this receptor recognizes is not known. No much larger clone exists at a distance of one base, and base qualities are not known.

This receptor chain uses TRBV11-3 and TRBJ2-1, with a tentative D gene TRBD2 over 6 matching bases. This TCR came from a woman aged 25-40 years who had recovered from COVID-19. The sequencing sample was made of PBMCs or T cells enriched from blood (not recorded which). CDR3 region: CASSLALAHNEQFF. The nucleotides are TGTGCCAGCAGCTTAGCACTAGCCCACAATGAGCAGTTCTTC.